This T cell receptor beta chain was captured in a study of CD8+ T cells in alopecia areata. Study details: The study gave treated patients oral tofacitinib at 5 to 10 mg twice daily. Scoring of severity for treated patients was based on percentage of affected scalp area.

The treatment here: oral pan-JAK inhibitor, 5-10 mg twice daily. The investigators collected lesional scalp punch biopsies and peripheral blood from alopecia areata patients. Extraction of RNA preceded its reverse transcription into cDNA, which served as the sequencing template. The assay was immunoSEQ multiplex PCR, and TCRdb's table has in-frame clones only and misses some. Here the sample spans about 180,000 clones, roughly 50% being singletons. The CDR3 extends over 12 amino acids. V shed 3 bases and J shed 8 bases, with 10 bases lying between them. Germline CDR1 and CDR2: MGHDK and SYGVNS. This specimen consisted of CD8+ T cells sorted from blood, obtained at week 24, from a patient treated with tofacitinib. The chain uses TRBV25-1 and TRBJ1-1; no definite D call. The clonotype was recovered from a human donor with alopecia areata. The CDR3 region is CASSDPPGEAFF. For the CDR3, the DNA is TGTGCCAGCAGTGATCCTCCGGGGGAAGCTTTCTTT.